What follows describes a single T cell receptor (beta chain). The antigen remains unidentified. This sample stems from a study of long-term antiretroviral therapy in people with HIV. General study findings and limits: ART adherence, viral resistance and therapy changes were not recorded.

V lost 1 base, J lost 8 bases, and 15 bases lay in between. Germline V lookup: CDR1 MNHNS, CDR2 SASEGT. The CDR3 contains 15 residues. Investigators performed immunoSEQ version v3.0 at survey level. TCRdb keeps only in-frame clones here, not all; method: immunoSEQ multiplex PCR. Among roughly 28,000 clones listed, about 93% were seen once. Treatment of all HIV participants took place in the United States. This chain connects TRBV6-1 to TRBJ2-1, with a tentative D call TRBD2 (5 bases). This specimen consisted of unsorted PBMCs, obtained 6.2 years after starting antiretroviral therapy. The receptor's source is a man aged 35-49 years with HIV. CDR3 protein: CASSEGALGSDEQFF. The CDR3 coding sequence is TGTGCCAGCAGTGAAGGGGCTCTAGGGAGCGATGAGCAGTTCTTC.